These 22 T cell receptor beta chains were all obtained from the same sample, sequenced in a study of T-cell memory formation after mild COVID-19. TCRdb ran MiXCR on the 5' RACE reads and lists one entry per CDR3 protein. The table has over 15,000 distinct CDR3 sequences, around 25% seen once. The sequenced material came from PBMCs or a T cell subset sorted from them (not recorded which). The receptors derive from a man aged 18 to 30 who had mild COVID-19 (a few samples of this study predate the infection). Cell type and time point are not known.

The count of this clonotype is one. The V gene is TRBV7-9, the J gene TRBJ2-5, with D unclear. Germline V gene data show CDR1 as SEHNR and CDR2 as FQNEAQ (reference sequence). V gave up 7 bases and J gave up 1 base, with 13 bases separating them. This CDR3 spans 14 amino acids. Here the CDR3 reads CASTRRAIQETQYF. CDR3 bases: TGTGCCAGCACCCGCCGGGCGATCCAAGAGACCCAGTACTTC.

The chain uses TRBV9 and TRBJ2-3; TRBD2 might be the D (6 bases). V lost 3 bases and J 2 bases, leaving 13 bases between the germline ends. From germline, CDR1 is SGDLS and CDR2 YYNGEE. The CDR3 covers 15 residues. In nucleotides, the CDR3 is TGTGCCAGCAGCGCCCCCGGGACTTCCACAGATACGCAGTATTTT. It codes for CASSAPGTSTDTQYF.

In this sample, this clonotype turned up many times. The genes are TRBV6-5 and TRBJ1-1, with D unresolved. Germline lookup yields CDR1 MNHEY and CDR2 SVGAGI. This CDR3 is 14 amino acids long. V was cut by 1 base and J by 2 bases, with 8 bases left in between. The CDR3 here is CASSYYEGNTEAFF. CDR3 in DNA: TGTGCCAGCAGTTACTATGAGGGAAACACTGAAGCTTTCTTT.

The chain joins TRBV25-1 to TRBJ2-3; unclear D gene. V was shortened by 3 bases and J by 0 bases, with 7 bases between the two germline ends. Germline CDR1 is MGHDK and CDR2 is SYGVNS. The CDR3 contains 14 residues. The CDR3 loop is CASSDRPSTDTQYF. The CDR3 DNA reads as TGTGCCAGCAGTGACAGGCCTAGCACAGATACGCAGTATTTT.

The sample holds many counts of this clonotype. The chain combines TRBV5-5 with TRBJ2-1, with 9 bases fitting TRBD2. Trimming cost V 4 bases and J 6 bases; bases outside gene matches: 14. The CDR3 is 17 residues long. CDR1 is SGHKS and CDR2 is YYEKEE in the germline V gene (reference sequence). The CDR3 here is CASSATGTSLGGNEQFF. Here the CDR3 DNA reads TGTGCCAGCAGCGCCACCGGGACTAGCCTCGGAGGCAATGAGCAGTTCTTC.

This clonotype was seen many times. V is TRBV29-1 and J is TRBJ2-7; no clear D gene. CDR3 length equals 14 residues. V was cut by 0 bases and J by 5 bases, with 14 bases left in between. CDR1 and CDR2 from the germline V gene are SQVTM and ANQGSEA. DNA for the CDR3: TGCAGCGTTGAAGACGAAGGGTGGCCGAACGAGCAGTACTTC. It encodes CSVEDEGWPNEQYF.

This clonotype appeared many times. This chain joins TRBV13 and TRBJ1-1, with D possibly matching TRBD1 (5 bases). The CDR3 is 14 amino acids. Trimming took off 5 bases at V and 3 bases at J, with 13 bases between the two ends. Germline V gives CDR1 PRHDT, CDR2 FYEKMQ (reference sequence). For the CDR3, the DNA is TGTGCCAGCAGCACCGACAGCGATCACACTGAAGCTTTCTTT. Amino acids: CASSTDSDHTEAFF.

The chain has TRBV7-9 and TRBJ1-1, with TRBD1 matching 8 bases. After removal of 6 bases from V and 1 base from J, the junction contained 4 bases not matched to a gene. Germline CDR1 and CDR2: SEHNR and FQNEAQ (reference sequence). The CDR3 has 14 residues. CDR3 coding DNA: TGTGCCAGCAGACTCGGGACAGGGAACACTGAAGCTTTCTTT. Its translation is CASRLGTGNTEAFF.

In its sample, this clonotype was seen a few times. CDR3 coding DNA: TGTGCCAGCAGCCAAGATCCTTATGGGGGTGATGGCTACACCTTC. Encoded protein: CASSQDPYGGDGYTF. V and J are TRBV14 and TRBJ1-2, with D maybe TRBD1 (5 bases). This CDR3 region has 15 residues. The V end was cut by 0 bases, the J end by 6 bases, with 14 bases between. Germline-derived CDR1 and CDR2 are SGHDN and FVKESK.

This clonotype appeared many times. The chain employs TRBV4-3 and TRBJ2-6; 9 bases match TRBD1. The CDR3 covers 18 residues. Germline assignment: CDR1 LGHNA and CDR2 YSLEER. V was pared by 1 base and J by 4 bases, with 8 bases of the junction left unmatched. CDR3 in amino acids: CASSQAPGQGKGANVLTF. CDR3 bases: TGCGCCAGCAGCCAAGCACCGGGACAGGGAAAAGGGGCCAACGTCCTGACTTTC.

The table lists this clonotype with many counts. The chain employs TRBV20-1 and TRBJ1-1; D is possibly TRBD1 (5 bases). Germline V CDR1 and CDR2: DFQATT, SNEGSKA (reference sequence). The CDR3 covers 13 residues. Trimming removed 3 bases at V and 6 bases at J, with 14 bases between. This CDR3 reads CSASHPAGPEAFF. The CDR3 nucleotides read TGCAGTGCTAGTCACCCTGCGGGGCCTGAAGCTTTCTTT.

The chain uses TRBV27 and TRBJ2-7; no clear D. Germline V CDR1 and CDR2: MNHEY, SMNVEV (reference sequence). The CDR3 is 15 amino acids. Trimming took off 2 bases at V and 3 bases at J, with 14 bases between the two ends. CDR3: CASSLAPTAVYEQYF. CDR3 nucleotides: TGTGCCAGCAGTTTAGCCCCAACCGCGGTCTACGAGCAGTACTTC.

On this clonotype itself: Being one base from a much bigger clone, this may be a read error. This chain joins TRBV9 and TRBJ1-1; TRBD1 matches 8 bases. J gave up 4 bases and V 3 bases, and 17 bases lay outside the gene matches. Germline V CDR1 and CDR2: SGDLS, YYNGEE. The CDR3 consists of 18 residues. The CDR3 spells CASSAIGRTGLGGTEAFF. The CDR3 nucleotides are TGTGCCAGCAGCGCCATTGGCCGGACAGGGTTAGGAGGCACTGAAGCTTTCTTT. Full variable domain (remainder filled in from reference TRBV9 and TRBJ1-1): DSGVTQTPKHLITATGQRVTLRCSPRSGDLSVYWYQQSLDQGLQFLIQYYNGEERAKGNILERFSAQQFPDLHSELNLSSLELGDSALYFCASSAIGRTGLGGTEAFFGQGTRLTVV.

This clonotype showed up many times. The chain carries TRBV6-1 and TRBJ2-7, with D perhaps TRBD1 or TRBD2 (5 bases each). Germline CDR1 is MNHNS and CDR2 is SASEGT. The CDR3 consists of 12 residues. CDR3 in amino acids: CASSERGAQQDV. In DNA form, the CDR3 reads TGTGCCAGCAGTGAGAGAGGGGCCCAACAAGACGTC.

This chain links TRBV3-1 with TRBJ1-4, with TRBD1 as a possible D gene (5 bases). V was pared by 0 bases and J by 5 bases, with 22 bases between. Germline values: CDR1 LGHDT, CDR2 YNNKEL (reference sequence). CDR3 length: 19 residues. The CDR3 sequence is CASSQEPGGETVTNEKLFF. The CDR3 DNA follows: TGTGCCAGCAGCCAAGAGCCGGGTGGTGAGACAGTGACGAATGAAAAACTGTTTTTT.

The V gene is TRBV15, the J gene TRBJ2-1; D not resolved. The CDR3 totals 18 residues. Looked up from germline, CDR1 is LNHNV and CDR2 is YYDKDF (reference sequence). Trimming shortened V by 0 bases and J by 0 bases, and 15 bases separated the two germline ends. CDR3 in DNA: TGTGCCACCAGCAGAGATTGGGCCTTCGACATCTCCTACAATGAGCAGTTCTTC. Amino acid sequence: CATSRDWAFDISYNEQFF.

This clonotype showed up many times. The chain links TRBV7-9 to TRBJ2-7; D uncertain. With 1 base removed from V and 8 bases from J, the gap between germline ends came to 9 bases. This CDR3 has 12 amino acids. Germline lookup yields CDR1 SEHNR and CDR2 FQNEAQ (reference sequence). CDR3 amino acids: CASSLGRYKQYV. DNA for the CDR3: TGTGCCAGCAGCTTAGGGCGTTATAAGCAGTACGTC.

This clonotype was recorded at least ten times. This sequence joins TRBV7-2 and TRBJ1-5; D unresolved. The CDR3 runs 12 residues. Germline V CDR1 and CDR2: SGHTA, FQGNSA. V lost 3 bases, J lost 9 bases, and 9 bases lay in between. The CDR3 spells CASSFLSMPQHF. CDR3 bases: TGTGCCAGCAGCTTCCTATCTATGCCCCAGCATTTT.

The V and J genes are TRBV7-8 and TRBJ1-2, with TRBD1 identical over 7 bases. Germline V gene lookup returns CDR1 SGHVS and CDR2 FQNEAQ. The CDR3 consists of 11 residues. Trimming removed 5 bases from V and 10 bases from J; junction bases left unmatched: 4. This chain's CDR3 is CASSGTAAYTF. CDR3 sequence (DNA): TGTGCCAGCAGCGGGACAGCGGCCTACACCTTC.

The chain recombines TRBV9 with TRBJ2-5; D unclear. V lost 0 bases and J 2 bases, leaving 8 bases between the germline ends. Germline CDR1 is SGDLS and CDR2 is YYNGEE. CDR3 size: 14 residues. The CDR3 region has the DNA TGTGCCAGCAGCGTAGGCTACGGGCAAGAGACCCAGTACTTC. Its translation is CASSVGYGQETQYF.

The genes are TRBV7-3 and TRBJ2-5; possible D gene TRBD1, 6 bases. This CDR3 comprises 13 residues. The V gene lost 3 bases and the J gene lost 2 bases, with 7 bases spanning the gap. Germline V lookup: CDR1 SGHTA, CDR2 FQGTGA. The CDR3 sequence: CASSFQGQETQYF. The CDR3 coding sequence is TGTGCCAGCAGCTTTCAGGGGCAAGAGACCCAGTACTTC.

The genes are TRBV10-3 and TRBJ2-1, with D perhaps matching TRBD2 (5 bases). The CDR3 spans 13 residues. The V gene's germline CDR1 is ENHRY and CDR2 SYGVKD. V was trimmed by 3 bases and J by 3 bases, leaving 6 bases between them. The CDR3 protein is CAISEAVYNEQFF. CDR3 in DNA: TGTGCCATCAGTGAAGCGGTCTACAATGAGCAGTTCTTC.